Each of the 26 T cell receptor beta chains below was sequenced from the same sample in a study of blood T cell repertoires in COVID-19. Generated by immunoSEQ multiplex PCR, the TCRdb table keeps only in-frame clones and is missing some. The table records 200,000 to 300,000 clones, roughly 88% of them present only once. The sample consisted of peripheral blood. All receptors come from a human donor in a cohort sampled during active COVID-19.

This clone occurred a few times. The chain recombines TRBV4-1 with TRBJ2-5; 9 nucleotides align to TRBD2. Germline V lookup: CDR1 MGHRA, CDR2 YSYEKL. CDR3 size: 15 residues. V shed 5 bases and J 0 bases; nucleotides not matched to a gene: 4. CDR3 coding DNA: TGCGCCAGCAGCGGAGCGGGGGGATACCAAGAGACCCAGTACTTC. It specifies CASSGAGGYQETQYF.

CDR3 coding DNA: TGTGCCAGCAGCCCCGGGACAGGGGCTTACGAGCAGTACTTC. The encoded protein is CASSPGTGAYEQYF. The chain links TRBV9 to TRBJ2-7, with 10 bases that match TRBD1. The V gene's germline CDR1 is SGDLS and CDR2 YYNGEE. The CDR3 spans 14 residues. V lost 4 bases to trimming and J lost 4 bases; unmatched junction nucleotides: 5.

The rearrangement joins TRBV4-3 to TRBJ2-7; perhaps TRBD2 as D (7 bases). Trimming pared 3 bases from V and 2 bases from J, leaving 17 bases between. This CDR3 contains 16 residues. The germline V gene encodes CDR1 LGHNA and CDR2 YSLEER. Here the CDR3 DNA reads TGCGCCAGCAGCCAGGCTGGTTGGGGGGGCACCTACGAGCAGTACTTC. This codes for CASSQAGWGGTYEQYF.

This clone came up a few times. The CDR3 nucleotides are TGTGCCAGCAGCTTATTCGGGCTGAGCGGGAGCGATAGCTCCTACGAGCAGTACTTC. It specifies CASSLFGLSGSDSSYEQYF. The genes are TRBV5-6 and TRBJ2-7, with TRBD2 matching 8 bases. The ends lost 2 bases at V and 0 bases at J; junction bases unmatched: 16. The CDR3 runs 19 residues. CDR1 is SGHDT, CDR2 YYEEEE, per germline. Complete variable domain (other parts from reference TRBV5-6 and TRBJ2-7): DAGVTQSPTHLIKTRGQQVTLRCSPKSGHDTVSWYQQALGQGPQFIFQYYEEEERQRGNFPDRFSGHQFPNYSSELNVNALLLGDSALYLCASSLFGLSGSDSSYEQYFGPGTRLTVT.

This rearrangement joins TRBV4-3 to TRBJ1-2, with 12 positions matching TRBD1. V shed 0 bases and J 7 bases; nucleotides not matched to a gene: 6. CDR3 length: 16 residues. Germline V gene lookup returns CDR1 LGHNA and CDR2 YSLEER. The CDR3 DNA follows: TGCGCCAGCAGCCAAGATTCGGGACAGGGGGCAGGTGGCTACACCTTC. Residues: CASSQDSGQGAGGYTF.

The rearrangement uses TRBV18 and TRBJ1-3, with 7 positions matching TRBD1. This CDR3 contains 17 residues. J gave up 0 bases and V 3 bases, and 8 bases lay outside the gene matches. The germline CDR1 and CDR2 sequences are KGHSH and LQKENI. The chain's CDR3 is CASSPLVGTASGNTIYF. DNA of the CDR3: TGTGCCAGCTCACCCTTGGTGGGGACAGCCTCTGGAAACACCATATATTTT.

The chain has TRBV7-2 and TRBJ2-7, with TRBD2 as a possible D gene (5 bases). CDR3 length: 16 residues. Germline V gives CDR1 SGHTA, CDR2 FQGNSA. Trimming took 2 bases from V and 6 from J, leaving 20 bases between them. The CDR3 DNA follows: TGTGCCAGCAGCTTACAAATGCGCCCCCTAGCACCCGAGCAGTACTTC. This translates into CASSLQMRPLAPEQYF.

V gene TRBV7-2 combines with J gene TRBJ2-3; 8 nucleotides align to TRBD1. Germline CDR1 reads SGHTA; CDR2 reads FQGNSA. With 2 bases clipped from V and 5 bases from J, the junction kept 6 bases outside the gene matches. This CDR3 is 15 amino acids long. The DNA of the CDR3 is TGTGCCAGCAGCTTAATGGACAGGGTGGGAGATACGCAGTATTTT. As protein: CASSLMDRVGDTQYF.

Of note for this clone: An end of the junction differs from the germline gene, which may be a read error. The rearrangement joins TRBV7-7 to TRBJ2-2; 10 nucleotides line up with TRBD1. The CDR3 is 15 residues long. Germline V gene sequence: CDR1 SSHAT, CDR2 FNYEAQ (reference sequence). CDR3 nucleotide sequence: TGTGCTAGCAGACCCGGGACAGGGGACACCGGGGAGCTGTTTTTT. Protein sequence: CASRPGTGDTGELFF.

This sequence joins TRBV10-1 and TRBJ2-7; unclear D gene. The ends were cut back, 4 bases at V and 3 bases at J, with 10 bases in the middle. Germline CDR1 and CDR2: WNHNN and SYGVQD (reference sequence). This CDR3 has 13 residues. The CDR3 DNA reads as TGCGCCAGCAGTGGTGGCATTGACTACGAGCAGTACTTC. Amino acid sequence: CASSGGIDYEQYF.

The chain has TRBV7-6 and TRBJ2-1, with D uncertain. Germline assignment: CDR1 SGHVS and CDR2 FNYEAQ. V was cut by 5 bases and J by 8 bases, with 10 bases left in between. CDR3 length: 12 amino acids. In DNA form, the CDR3 reads TGTGCCAGCAGCCCATTACGCGATGAGCAGTTCTTC. Its translation: CASSPLRDEQFF.

This clone showed up just once. The genes are TRBV2 and TRBJ2-3; weak D call: TRBD2 (6 bases). Germline V CDR1 and CDR2: SNHLY, FYNNEI. Trimming left V 4 bases short and J 2 bases short, with 16 bases between. The CDR3 covers 16 residues. The DNA for the CDR3 is TGTGCCAGCAGTGGAGGGTTAGCGGAGTCCACAGATACGCAGTATTTT. As protein: CASSGGLAESTDTQYF.

The V and J genes are TRBV27 and TRBJ1-2; a possible D gene is TRBD1 (6 bases). This CDR3 has 14 residues. The germline V and J ends were trimmed by 6 bases and 4 bases, with 15 bases remaining between them. Germline CDR1 and CDR2: MNHEY and SMNVEV (reference sequence). The CDR3 here is CASRATGTRYGYTF. CDR3 coding DNA: TGTGCCAGCAGGGCAACAGGGACCCGCTATGGCTACACCTTC.

The V gene is TRBV29-1, the J gene TRBJ1-4; D possibly corresponds to TRBD1 (5 bases). This CDR3 spans 13 amino acids. V shed 6 bases and J shed 0 bases, with 8 bases lying between them. Germline loops: CDR1 SQVTM, CDR2 ANQGSEA. The CDR3 loop reads CSVGGTTNEKLFF. CDR3 nucleotides: TGCAGCGTGGGGGGGACAACTAATGAAAAACTGTTTTTT.

Remarks on this clone: This CDR3 is also generated by other DNA sequences in the sample. This chain connects TRBV27 to TRBJ2-7, with a tentative D call TRBD2 (6 bases). CDR1 MNHEY and CDR2 SMNVEV come from the germline V gene (reference sequence). V lost 1 base to trimming and J lost 5 bases, with 9 bases between them. CDR3 length equals 13 residues. This CDR3 reads CASSLLAEHEQYF. The CDR3 bases are TGTGCCAGCAGTTTATTAGCGGAGCACGAGCAGTACTTC.

The chain joins TRBV7-9 to TRBJ1-5; tentatively, D is TRBD1 (6 bases). Germline loops: CDR1 SEHNR, CDR2 FQNEAQ (reference sequence). The CDR3 consists of 16 residues. V lost 8 bases and J 3 bases, leaving 20 bases between the germline ends. This chain's CDR3 is CASRNSDRIHNQPQHF. The DNA of the CDR3 is TGTGCCAGCCGAAACAGTGACAGGATTCACAATCAGCCCCAGCATTTT.

V usage is TRBV6-6 and J usage is TRBJ2-7, with D possibly TRBD1 on 5 matching bases. V lost 2 bases, J lost 7 bases, and 12 bases lay in between. This CDR3 contains 13 residues. Germline loops: CDR1 MNHNY, CDR2 SVGAGI (reference sequence). The CDR3 DNA reads as TGTGCCAGCAGTTACGGGGCGCTGGAAGAGCAGTACTTC. Translating gives CASSYGALEEQYF.

Only one count was recorded for this clone. This chain connects TRBV4-3 to TRBJ2-7; the match to TRBD2 covers 9 bases. CDR3 length equals 17 residues. V was clipped by 0 bases and J by 2 bases; unmatched bases: 8. The germline gives CDR1 LGHNA, CDR2 YSLEER. The CDR3 DNA reads TGCGCCAGCAGCCAAGAGGCGGGTAGCGGGAGTCCCTACGAGCAGTACTTC. It codes for CASSQEAGSGSPYEQYF.

V and J are TRBV24-1 and TRBJ2-7; TRBD1 matches at 9 bases. The length of the CDR3 is 15 residues. The trim removed 4 bases at V and 1 base at J, leaving 4 bases unmatched. Germline lookup yields CDR1 KGHDR and CDR2 SFDVKD. The CDR3 DNA reads as TGTGCCACCAGTGACGCGACAGGGGGATCCTACGAGCAGTACTTC. Protein product: CATSDATGGSYEQYF.

V gene TRBV7-3 combines with J gene TRBJ2-6, with a possible D match to TRBD1 (6 bases). The germline V and J ends were trimmed by 3 bases and 1 base, with 7 bases remaining between them. The CDR3 loop spans 15 amino acids. The germline gives CDR1 SGHTA, CDR2 FQGTGA. The CDR3 here is CASSFGQSGANVLTF. In DNA, the CDR3 is TGTGCCAGCAGCTTCGGACAGTCTGGGGCCAACGTCCTGACTTTC. Variable domain in full (rest from reference TRBV7-3 and TRBJ2-6): GAGVSQTPSNKVTEKGKYVELRCDPISGHTALYWYRQSLGQGPEFLIYFQGTGAADDSGLPNDRFFAVRPEGSVSTLKIQRTERGDSAVYLCASSFGQSGANVLTFGAGSRLTVL.

The CDR3 reads CAISGNRNTEAFF. The CDR3 DNA sequence: TGTGCCATCAGTGGGAACAGGAACACTGAAGCTTTCTTT. The gene calls are TRBV10-3 and TRBJ1-1; D gene uncertain. The CDR3 length is 13 residues. Trimming removed 4 bases from V and 1 base from J, with 7 bases in between. The germline gives CDR1 ENHRY, CDR2 SYGVKD.

The V call is TRBV9, the J call TRBJ2-7; 9 nucleotides match TRBD2. Germline V gene sequence: CDR1 SGDLS, CDR2 YYNGEE. This CDR3 spans 15 amino acids. V gave up 2 bases and J gave up 7 bases; unmatched junction bases: 10. For the CDR3, the DNA is TGTGCCAGCAGCGTCTCCGGCGGGGGGGCTCGGGAGCAGTACTTC. It translates to CASSVSGGGAREQYF.

This sequence joins TRBV7-9 and TRBJ2-5; 13 nucleotides match TRBD2. In germline, CDR1 is SEHNR, CDR2 FQNEAQ (reference sequence). The V gene end was trimmed by 4 bases and the J gene end by 2 bases; junction bases not matched to a gene: 7. This CDR3 region has 17 residues. The CDR3 DNA reads as TGTGCCAGCAGCTCCCGGACTAGCGGGAGCCCACAAGAGACCCAGTACTTC. Its protein product is CASSSRTSGSPQETQYF.

This sequence joins TRBV7-2 and TRBJ2-7; tentative D call: TRBD1 (7 bases). This CDR3 has 15 amino acids. Germline V lookup: CDR1 SGHTA, CDR2 FQGNSA. Trimming took 5 bases from V and 0 from J, leaving 14 bases between them. CDR3 nucleotides: TGTGCCAGCAGCGACAGGGAGCGGGTCTCCTACGAGCAGTACTTC. As protein: CASSDRERVSYEQYF. Complete variable domain (other parts from reference TRBV7-2 and TRBJ2-7): GAGVSQSPSNKVTEKGKDVELRCDPISGHTALYWYRQSLGQGLEFLIYFQGNSAPDKSGLPSDRFSAERTGGSVSTLTIQRTQQEDSAVYLCASSDRERVSYEQYFGPGTRLTVT.

V gene TRBV19 combines with J gene TRBJ2-7, with D tentatively TRBD2 (6 bases). Germline values: CDR1 LNHDA, CDR2 SQIVND (reference sequence). CDR3 length: 14 residues. The germline V and J ends were trimmed by 4 bases and 2 bases, with 12 bases remaining between them. This chain's CDR3 is CASSRGERTYEQYF. DNA of the CDR3: TGTGCCAGTAGTAGGGGGGAGAGGACCTACGAGCAGTACTTC.

This rearrangement joins TRBV6-6 to TRBJ2-2, with D possibly being TRBD2 (7 bases). Per the germline V gene, CDR1 is MNHNY and CDR2 is SVGAGI (reference sequence). The germline V and J ends were trimmed by 5 bases and 4 bases, with 14 bases remaining between them. CDR3 length equals 15 residues. The CDR3 region is CASSIQGRGTGELFF. CDR3 sequence (DNA): TGTGCCAGCAGTATCCAGGGGAGGGGCACCGGGGAGCTGTTTTTT.